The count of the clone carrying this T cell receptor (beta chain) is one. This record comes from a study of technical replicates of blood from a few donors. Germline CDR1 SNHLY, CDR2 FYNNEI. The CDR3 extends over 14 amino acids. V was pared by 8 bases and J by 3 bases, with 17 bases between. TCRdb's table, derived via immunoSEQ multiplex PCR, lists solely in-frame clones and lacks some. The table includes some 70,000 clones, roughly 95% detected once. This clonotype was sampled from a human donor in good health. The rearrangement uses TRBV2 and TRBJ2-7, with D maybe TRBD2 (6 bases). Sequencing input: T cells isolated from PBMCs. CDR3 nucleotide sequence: TGTGCCAGCGGGAACTCCGGGGGAGACTACGAGCAGTACTTC. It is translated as CASGNSGGDYEQYF.